Each of the 32 T cell receptor beta chains below was sequenced from the same sample in a study of neurological immune-mediated disorders. Each CDR3 protein gets one entry after TCRdb re-called the 5' RACE reads with MiXCR. This table has roughly 100,000 distinct CDR3 sequences, roughly 3.5% appearing once. The sample was PBMCs. These receptors were collected from a woman between 18 and 29 years old with multiple sclerosis.

This clonotype was observed a few times. The genes are TRBV7-6 and TRBJ2-1; D possibly matches TRBD1 or TRBD2 (5 bases each). Germline V gives CDR1 SGHVS, CDR2 FNYEAQ. This CDR3 spans 14 amino acids. The V end lost 2 bases, the J end lost 4 bases, and 9 bases lay between the germline ends. The CDR3 nucleotides read TGTGCCAGCAGCTTAAACGGGGCGTACAATGAGCAGTTCTTC. It translates to CASSLNGAYNEQFF.

Ten or more counts support this clonotype. The gene calls are TRBV7-2 and TRBJ2-7; D is undetermined. CDR1 SGHTA and CDR2 FQGNSA come from the germline V gene. The CDR3 consists of 13 residues. V was shortened by 5 bases and J by 3 bases, with 11 bases between the two germline ends. The CDR3 is CASSIEGNYEQYF. For the CDR3, the DNA is TGTGCCAGCAGCATCGAAGGGAACTACGAGCAGTACTTC.

CDR3 amino acids: CASSDTQGSSYNEQFF. CDR3 DNA: TGTGCCAGCAGTGATACACAGGGGAGCTCCTACAATGAGCAGTTCTTC. The V and J genes are TRBV6-1 and TRBJ2-1; 7 bases agree with TRBD1. The CDR3 extends over 16 amino acids. CDR1 is MNHNS and CDR2 is SASEGT in the germline V gene. Trimming at V came to 3 bases and at J to 0 bases, leaving 5 bases not matched to a gene.

This clonotype was seen many times. The junction shows a germline mismatch at one end, possibly a read error. The rearrangement joins TRBV7-9 to TRBJ2-7; tentatively, D is TRBD1 (5 bases). The CDR3 consists of 15 residues. Per germline, CDR1 SEHNR and CDR2 FQNEAQ (reference sequence). The CDR3 loop is CASSFKGVASHEQYF. The CDR3 nucleotides are TGTGCCAGCAGCTTTAAAGGGGTCGCCTCCCACGAGCAGTACTTC.

Ten or more counts support this clonotype. The J gene is TRBJ2-7, the V gene TRBV7-2; D is perhaps TRBD2 (6 bases). V was cut by 4 bases and J by 3 bases, with 10 bases left in between. Germline CDR1 SGHTA, CDR2 FQGNSA. This CDR3 comprises 13 residues. This chain's CDR3 is CASSWREGYEQYF. The CDR3 DNA sequence: TGTGCCAGCAGCTGGCGGGAAGGCTACGAGCAGTACTTC.

This clonotype came up many times. The chain recombines TRBV7-6 with TRBJ1-6, with 7 bases fitting TRBD1. Trimming cost V 5 bases and J 4 bases; bases outside gene matches: 5. From germline, CDR1 is SGHVS and CDR2 FNYEAQ. This CDR3 is 15 amino acids long. The CDR3 coding sequence is TGTGCCAGCAGCCCCGGACAGGTTTATAATTCACCCCTCCACTTT. Protein: CASSPGQVYNSPLHF. Based on the CDR3 plus reference TRBV7-6 and TRBJ1-6, the full variable domain is GAGVSQSPRYKVTKRGQDVALRCDPISGHVSLYWYRQALGQGPEFLTYFNYEAQQDKSGLPNDRFSAERPEGSISTLTIQRTEQRDSAMYRCASSPGQVYNSPLHFGNGTRLTVT.

This clonotype was found many times. The CDR3 protein is CASSLGGQPQHF. In DNA form, the CDR3 reads TGTGCCAGCAGCTTAGGGGGTCAGCCCCAGCATTTT. This chain links TRBV7-9 with TRBJ1-5; D ambiguous. Trimming shortened V by 1 base and J by 6 bases, and 4 bases separated the two germline ends. The germline CDR1 and CDR2 sequences are SEHNR and FQNEAQ (reference sequence). The CDR3 sequence is 12 residues long.

This clonotype was observed many times. The chain has TRBV18 and TRBJ2-5, with 8 bases fitting TRBD2. The CDR3 runs to 15 residues. The germline V gene encodes CDR1 KGHSH and CDR2 LQKENI. The V and J ends lost 3 bases and 1 base, in that order; junction bases with no gene match: 4. CDR3 loop: CASSPGGRFQETQYF. As DNA, the CDR3 is TGTGCCAGCTCACCGGGCGGGAGGTTCCAAGAGACCCAGTACTTC. Complete variable domain (other parts from reference TRBV18 and TRBJ2-5): NAGVMQNPRHLVRRRGQEARLRCSPMKGHSHVYWYRQLPEEGLKFMVYLQKENIIDESGMPKERFSAEFPKEGPSILRIQQVVRGDSAAYFCASSPGGRFQETQYFGPGTRLLVL.

This chain joins TRBV19 and TRBJ1-2; D unclear. The germline CDR1 and CDR2 sequences are LNHDA and SQIVND (reference sequence). Trimming took 2 bases from V and 8 from J, leaving 9 bases between them. The CDR3 is 12 residues long. The CDR3 loop is CASSIPGGGYTF. For the CDR3, the DNA is TGTGCCAGTAGTATACCAGGAGGGGGCTACACCTTC.

There are many counts of this clonotype. The chain uses TRBV20-1 and TRBJ2-3; 10 nucleotides align to TRBD2. Germline values: CDR1 DFQATT, CDR2 SNEGSKA (reference sequence). The CDR3 has 15 amino acids. Trimming cost V 3 bases and J 3 bases; bases outside gene matches: 6. The CDR3 DNA follows: TGCAGTGCTAGTAAGCCTAGCGGGAGTACAGATACGCAGTATTTT. It translates to CSASKPSGSTDTQYF.

This clonotype was counted at least ten times. The chain has TRBV7-9 and TRBJ2-5; D is possibly TRBD2 (7 bases). The germline V and J ends were trimmed by 4 bases and 5 bases, with 17 bases remaining between them. The CDR3 is 15 residues long. Germline lookup yields CDR1 SEHNR and CDR2 FQNEAQ (reference sequence). This chain's CDR3 is CASSSVRGAQETQYF. CDR3 in DNA: TGTGCCAGCAGCTCGGTACGGGGGGCTCAGGAGACCCAGTACTTC.

This clonotype was seen many times. V gene TRBV20-1 combines with J gene TRBJ2-3; 11 nucleotides match TRBD1. The CDR3 loop spans 14 amino acids. CDR1 and CDR2 (germline): DFQATT, SNEGSKA (reference sequence). Trimming removed 7 bases from V and 4 bases from J; junction bases left unmatched: 7. The CDR3 here is CSGTPGQGADTQYF. The CDR3, as DNA: TGCAGTGGCACGCCGGGACAGGGGGCAGATACGCAGTATTTT.

This clonotype occurred many times. This sequence joins TRBV4-1 and TRBJ2-5; D possibly corresponds to TRBD2 (5 bases). CDR3 size: 15 residues. Germline V gives CDR1 MGHRA, CDR2 YSYEKL. The V gene lost 1 base and the J gene lost 4 bases, with 13 bases spanning the gap. CDR3 residues: CASSQGNARGETQYF. The CDR3 DNA reads TGCGCCAGCAGCCAAGGGAATGCCCGGGGAGAGACCCAGTACTTC.

This clonotype was seen at least ten times. This chain connects TRBV20-1 to TRBJ2-5; TRBD1 might be the D (6 bases). The germline V gene has CDR1 DFQATT and CDR2 SNEGSKA (reference sequence). CDR3 length: 12 amino acids. Deletions cut 2 bases from V and 5 bases from J, with 9 bases between. The DNA of the CDR3 is TGCAGTGCTAGAACAGGGCGGGAGACCCAGTACTTC. It encodes CSARTGRETQYF.

This clonotype came up many times. The chain carries TRBV5-6 and TRBJ2-5; TRBD2 is a possible D gene (6 bases). The V and J ends lost 4 bases and 2 bases respectively, with 12 bases between them. In germline, CDR1 is SGHDT, CDR2 YYEEEE. The CDR3 contains 14 residues. The CDR3 DNA reads as TGTGCCAGCAGCCAAACTAGCAGGCAAGAGACCCAGTACTTC. Residues: CASSQTSRQETQYF.

This clonotype was detected many times. The chain employs TRBV18 and TRBJ2-1; weak D call: TRBD2 (5 bases). The CDR3 consists of 16 residues. The germline CDR1 and CDR2 sequences are KGHSH and LQKENI. Trimming pared 0 bases from V and 2 bases from J, leaving 11 bases between. CDR3 sequence reads: CASSPPNRETYNEQFF. The DNA for the CDR3 is TGTGCCAGCTCACCACCTAACCGGGAAACCTACAATGAGCAGTTCTTC.

This clonotype was recorded at least ten times. The chain employs TRBV12-3 or TRBV12-4 and TRBJ2-7; TRBD1 matches at 7 bases. V lost 6 bases to trimming and J lost 8 bases; unmatched junction nucleotides: 7. The CDR3 has 12 residues. The CDR3 coding sequence is TGTGCCAGCAGCCGCGACAGGGATCAGCAGTACTTC. Its translation: CASSRDRDQQYF.

The chain combines TRBV5-1 with TRBJ2-1, with TRBD1 as a possible D gene (6 bases). V was shortened by 0 bases and J by 0 bases, with 19 bases between the two germline ends. Germline V gene data show CDR1 as SGHRS and CDR2 as YFSETQ. This CDR3 is built from 19 residues. CDR3 loop: CASSLGPGTSPLSYNEQFF. Here the CDR3 DNA reads TGCGCCAGCAGCTTGGGCCCTGGGACATCCCCCCTCTCCTACAATGAGCAGTTCTTC. The complete variable domain, with remaining parts taken from reference TRBV5-1 and TRBJ2-1, reads KAGVTQTPRYLIKTRGQQVTLSCSPISGHRSVSWYQQTPGQGLQFLFEYFSETQRNKGNFPGRFSGRQFSNSRSEMNVSTLELGDSALYLCASSLGPGTSPLSYNEQFFGPGTRLTVL.

This clonotype showed up just a few times. The chain combines TRBV20-1 with TRBJ1-2; D unclear. The CDR3 is 13 amino acids. CDR1 is DFQATT and CDR2 is SNEGSKA in the germline V gene (reference sequence). Trimming removed 6 bases from V and 3 bases from J, with 14 bases in between. CDR3 in DNA: TGCAGTGCCGCACGCCCGGCAGACTATGGCTACACCTTC. Protein product: CSAARPADYGYTF.

This clonotype was seen repeatedly, ten times or more. V usage is TRBV5-1 and J usage is TRBJ2-7; no definite D call. Germline loops: CDR1 SGHRS, CDR2 YFSETQ. With 5 bases removed from V and 10 bases from J, the gap between germline ends came to 22 bases. CDR3 length: 14 residues. The CDR3 here is CASRKTARGPLQYF. DNA for the CDR3: TGCGCCAGCAGGAAAACGGCCCGTGGACCACTACAGTACTTC.

In this sample, this clonotype turned up many times. V and J are TRBV25-1 and TRBJ2-1; D is possibly TRBD2 (5 bases). The CDR3 extends over 15 amino acids. Germline CDR1 is MGHDK and CDR2 is SYGVNS. The V end was cut by 1 base, the J end by 2 bases, with 9 bases between. CDR3 sequence reads: CASSEFRGTYNEQFF. The CDR3, as DNA: TGTGCCAGCAGTGAATTCCGGGGAACCTACAATGAGCAGTTCTTC.

This clonotype was observed many times. The chain couples TRBV5-1 to TRBJ2-7, with TRBD2 as a possible D gene (5 bases). Trimming shortened V by 4 bases and J by 2 bases, and 16 bases separated the two germline ends. The CDR3 consists of 15 residues. In germline, CDR1 is SGHRS, CDR2 YFSETQ. The CDR3 DNA sequence: TGCGCCAGCAGCCCCAAGACGGGAACCACCTACGAGCAGTACTTC. Amino acids: CASSPKTGTTYEQYF. Based on the CDR3 plus reference TRBV5-1 and TRBJ2-7, the full variable domain is KAGVTQTPRYLIKTRGQQVTLSCSPISGHRSVSWYQQTPGQGLQFLFEYFSETQRNKGNFPGRFSGRQFSNSRSEMNVSTLELGDSALYLCASSPKTGTTYEQYFGPGTRLTVT.

Comments on this clonotype: A much larger clone sits a single nucleotide away, making a read error possible. CDR3 protein: CASSLDSGRYTAAFF. The CDR3 nucleotides are TGCGCCAGCAGCTTGGACTCGGGCAGATACACTGCAGCTTTCTTT. This chain links TRBV5-1 with TRBJ1-1; D is ambiguous. The germline V gene has CDR1 SGHRS and CDR2 YFSETQ. This CDR3 is built from 15 residues.

This clonotype was observed at least ten times. V usage is TRBV6-1 and J usage is TRBJ1-2; maybe TRBD1 (5 bases). Per germline, CDR1 MNHNS and CDR2 SASEGT. The CDR3 covers 14 residues. V was clipped by 1 base and J by 4 bases, with 10 bases between them. The DNA of the CDR3 is TGTGCCAGCAGTGAAGGGGGCGCTTCCTATGGCTACACCTTC. Translated, it gives CASSEGGASYGYTF.

At least ten counts were recorded for this clonotype. J is TRBJ1-3 and V is TRBV5-6; TRBD1 might be the D (6 bases). The CDR3 length is 17 residues. Germline CDR1 reads SGHDT; CDR2 reads YYEEEE. The ends were cut back, 3 bases at V and 1 base at J, with 17 bases in the middle. Here the CDR3 DNA reads TGTGCCAGCAGCTCGCGGATCACAGGGTTTTCTGGAAACACCATATATTTT. It specifies CASSSRITGFSGNTIYF.

This clonotype was seen ten or more times. V gene TRBV29-1 combines with J gene TRBJ1-1; perhaps TRBD1 as D (5 bases). V lost 7 bases and J lost 5, with 8 bases in between. This CDR3 is built from 10 residues. CDR1 and CDR2 (germline): SQVTM, ANQGSEA. CDR3 bases: TGCAGCGGCAGGGAAACTGAAGCTTTCTTT. Translating it yields CSGRETEAFF.

This clonotype was found a few times. A single base separates this from a much larger clone, so it may be a read error. Because it lacks the conserved phenylalanine or tryptophan at the end, this CDR3 is likely a read error. This chain connects TRBV4-2 to TRBJ2-7; TRBD1 aligns across 9 bases. The germline gives CDR1 LGHNA, CDR2 YNFKEQ. V was pared by 5 bases and J by 4 bases, with 6 bases of the junction left unmatched. This CDR3 is 14 amino acids long. The CDR3 DNA sequence: TGTGCCAGCAGCTTGGACAGGGGAGAATACGAGCAGTACATC. It specifies CASSLDRGEYEQYI.

This clonotype was seen ten or more times. This chain uses TRBV7-2 with TRBJ2-7; TRBD2 aligns across 9 bases. CDR1 SGHTA and CDR2 FQGNSA come from the germline V gene. Trimming cost V 5 bases and J 6 bases; bases outside gene matches: 14. The CDR3 has 16 residues. The chain's CDR3 is CASSTSPAIAGAEQYF. The CDR3 nucleotides are TGTGCCAGCAGCACCTCACCCGCTATAGCGGGAGCCGAGCAGTACTTC. Drawing the rest from reference TRBV7-2 and TRBJ2-7, the complete variable domain is GAGVSQSPSNKVTEKGKDVELRCDPISGHTALYWYRQSLGQGLEFLIYFQGNSAPDKSGLPSDRFSAERTGGSVSTLTIQRTQQEDSAVYLCASSTSPAIAGAEQYFGPGTRLTVT.

This clonotype has a count of ten or more. The chain is built from TRBV10-2 and TRBJ1-1; D is unclear. V dropped 5 bases and J dropped 4 bases, with 11 bases sitting between them. The CDR3 consists of 13 residues. Germline-derived CDR1 and CDR2 are WSHSY and SAAADI. The CDR3 region is CASSLSGPTEAFF. The CDR3 DNA follows: TGCGCCAGCAGTTTATCCGGCCCCACTGAAGCTTTCTTT.

This clonotype was recorded at least ten times. J is TRBJ1-1 and V is TRBV5-1; possibly TRBD1 for D (6 bases). Per germline, CDR1 SGHRS and CDR2 YFSETQ. The CDR3 extends over 16 amino acids. V was clipped by 0 bases and J by 4 bases, with 16 bases between them. The CDR3 loop reads CASSLAVRGAATEAFF. The DNA for the CDR3 is TGCGCCAGCAGCTTGGCGGTACGGGGGGCTGCCACTGAAGCTTTCTTT.

As for this clonotype: This may stem from a read error, because a much larger clone lies one nucleotide away. The rearrangement joins TRBV24-1 to TRBJ2-7; D uncertain. The CDR3 is 12 residues long. Trimming cost V 5 bases and J 9 bases, with 13 bases left between them. The germline CDR1 and CDR2 sequences are KGHDR and SFDVKD. The CDR3 DNA reads TGTGCCACCAGTGGAAACGGAGTCGTGCAGTACTTC. Its translation: CATSGNGVVQYF.

This clonotype has ten or more counts. The V call is TRBV15, the J call TRBJ1-1; D gene unclear. Germline-derived CDR1 and CDR2 are LNHNV and YYDKDF (reference sequence). The CDR3 totals 12 residues. The germline V and J ends were trimmed by 5 bases and 4 bases, with 8 bases remaining between them. The CDR3 here is CATSGVATEAFF. The CDR3 bases are TGTGCCACCAGCGGGGTGGCCACTGAAGCTTTCTTT.